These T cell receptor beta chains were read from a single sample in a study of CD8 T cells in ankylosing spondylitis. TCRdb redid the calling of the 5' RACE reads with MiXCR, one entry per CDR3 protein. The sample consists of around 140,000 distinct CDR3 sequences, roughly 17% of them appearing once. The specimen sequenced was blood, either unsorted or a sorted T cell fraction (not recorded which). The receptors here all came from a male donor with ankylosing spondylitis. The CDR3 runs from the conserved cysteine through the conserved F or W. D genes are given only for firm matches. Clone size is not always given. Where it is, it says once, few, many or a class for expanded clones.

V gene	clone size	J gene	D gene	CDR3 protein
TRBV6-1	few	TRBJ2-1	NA	CASSDSWVRGGYEQFF
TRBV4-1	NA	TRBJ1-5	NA	CASSQETSGFNQPQHF
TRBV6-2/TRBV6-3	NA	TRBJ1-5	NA	CASGGGSNQPQHF
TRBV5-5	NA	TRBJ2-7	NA	CASSLGSPPTYEQYF
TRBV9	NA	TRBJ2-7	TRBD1	CASSVSGTGDEYF
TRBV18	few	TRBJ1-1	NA	CASSSPQGLDTEAFF
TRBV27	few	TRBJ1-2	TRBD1	CASSLQGASYGYTF
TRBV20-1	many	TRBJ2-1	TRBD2	CSARGLAGGPLLDNEQFF
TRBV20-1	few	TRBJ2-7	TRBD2	CSASRGLAGVGVYEQYF
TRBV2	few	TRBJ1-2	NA	CASSDGGNGYTF
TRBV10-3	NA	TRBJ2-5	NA	CAIRGFLGETQYF
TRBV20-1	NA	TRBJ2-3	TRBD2	CSAIGTSESTDTQYF